These T cell receptor beta chains were read from a single sample in a study of cytomegalovirus exposure and HLA in healthy donors. TCRdb's table, derived via immunoSEQ multiplex PCR, lists solely in-frame clones and lacks some. The table lists 110,000 or so clones, roughly 80% of them singletons. The sample comprised PBMCs. Receptor source: a man over 45 in good health and CMV-seropositive. CDR3s include the opening cysteine and the closing phenylalanine or tryptophan. D genes are given only for firm matches. Only part of the rows carry a size: once, few, many, or a class if the clone is expanded.

size	V	J	D	CDR3	DNA
-	TRBV5-1	TRBJ1-6	-	CASSLGSRAYNSPLHF	TGCGCCAGCAGCCTGGGATCTCGGGCCTATAATTCACCCCTCCACTTT
once	TRBV21-1	TRBJ2-2	-	CASSFPGQGAIGELFF	TGTGCCAGCAGCTTCCCGGGACAGGGCGCGATCGGGGAGCTGTTTTTT
-	TRBV4-3	TRBJ2-2	-	CASSRTAGELFF	TGCGCCAGCAGCCGGACTGCCGGGGAGCTGTTTTTT
-	TRBV10-3	TRBJ2-7	-	CAISESFGGQGEQYF	TGTGCCATCAGTGAGTCGTTCGGGGGGCAGGGCGAGCAGTACTTC
once	TRBV15	TRBJ1-1	-	CATSRDPGTEAFF	TGTGCCACCAGCAGAGATCCGGGCACTGAAGCTTTCTTT
-	TRBV15	TRBJ2-5	-	CATSEGIQFQETQYF	TGTGCCACCAGCGAGGGTATTCAATTCCAAGAGACCCAGTACTTC
once	TRBV5-4	TRBJ2-7	-	CASSSQGNSYEQYF	TGTGCCAGCAGCTCGCAGGGGAACTCCTACGAGCAGTACTTC
-	TRBV27	TRBJ2-3	TRBD2	CASSLGTKTDTQYF	TGTGCCAGCAGTCTCGGGACTAAGACAGATACGCAGTATTTT
-	TRBV6-5	TRBJ1-2	-	CASGMAGAGYTF	TGTGCCAGCGGAATGGCGGGCGCCGGCTACACCTTC
-	TRBV19	TRBJ1-1	-	CAASGFTEAFF	TGTGCCGCCTCAGGGTTTACTGAAGCTTTCTTT
few	TRBV13	TRBJ2-3	TRBD2	CASSLGGLAGYTDTQYF	TGTGCCAGCAGCTTAGGGGGACTAGCGGGCTACACAGATACGCAGTATTTT
-	TRBV21-1	TRBJ1-2	-	CASSKEAGQGEWDYGYTF	TGTGCCAGCAGCAAAGAAGCGGGACAGGGGGAGTGGGACTATGGCTACACCTTC
-	TRBV11-2	TRBJ1-2	-	CASSKDSPRYGYTF	TGTGCCAGCAGCAAGGACAGCCCACGCTATGGCTACACCTTC
-	TRBV29-1	TRBJ2-1	-	CSVESPAPNEQFF	TGCAGCGTTGAGAGTCCCGCACCCAATGAGCAGTTCTTC
-	TRBV5-4	TRBJ1-1	-	CASSFGGRTEAFF	TGTGCCAGCAGCTTCGGGGGGCGGACTGAAGCTTTCTTT
-	TRBV5-6	TRBJ2-5	-	CASSLAGPGEQYF	TGTGCCAGCAGCTTGGCAGGGCCGGGGGAGCAGTACTTC